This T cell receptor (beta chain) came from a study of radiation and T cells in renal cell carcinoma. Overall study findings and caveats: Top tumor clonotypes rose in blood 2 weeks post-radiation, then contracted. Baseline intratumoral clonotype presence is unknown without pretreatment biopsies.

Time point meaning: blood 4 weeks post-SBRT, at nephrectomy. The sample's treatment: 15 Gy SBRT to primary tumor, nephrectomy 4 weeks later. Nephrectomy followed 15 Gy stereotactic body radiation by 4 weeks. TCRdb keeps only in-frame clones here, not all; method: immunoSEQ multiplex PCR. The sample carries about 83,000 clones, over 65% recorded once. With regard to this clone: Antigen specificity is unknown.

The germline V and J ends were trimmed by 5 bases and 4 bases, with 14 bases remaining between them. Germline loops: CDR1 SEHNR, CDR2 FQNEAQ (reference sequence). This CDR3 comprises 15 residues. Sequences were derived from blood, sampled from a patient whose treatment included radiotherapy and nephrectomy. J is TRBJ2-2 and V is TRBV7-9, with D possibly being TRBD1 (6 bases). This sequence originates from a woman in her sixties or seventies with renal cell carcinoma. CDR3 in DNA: TGTGCCAGCAGCCCCCGAGGGGGAATCACCGGGGAGCTGTTTTTT. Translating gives CASSPRGGITGELFF. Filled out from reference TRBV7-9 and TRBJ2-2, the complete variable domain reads DTGVSQNPRHKITKRGQNVTFRCDPISEHNRLYWYRQTLGQGPEFLTYFQNEAQLEKSRLLSDRFSAERPKGSFSTLEIQRTEQGDSAMYLCASSPRGGITGELFFGEGSRLTVL.